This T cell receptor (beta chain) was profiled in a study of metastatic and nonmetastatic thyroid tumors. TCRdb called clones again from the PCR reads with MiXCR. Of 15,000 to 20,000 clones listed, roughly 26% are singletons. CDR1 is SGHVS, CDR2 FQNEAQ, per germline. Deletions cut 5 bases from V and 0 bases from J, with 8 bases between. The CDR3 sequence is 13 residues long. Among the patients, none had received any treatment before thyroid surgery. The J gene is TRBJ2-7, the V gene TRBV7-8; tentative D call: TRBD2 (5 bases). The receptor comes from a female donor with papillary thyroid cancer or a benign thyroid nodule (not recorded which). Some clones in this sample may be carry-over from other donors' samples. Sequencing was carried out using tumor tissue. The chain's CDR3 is CASSPGVSYEQYF. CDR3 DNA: TGTGCCAGCAGCCCCGGGGTCTCCTACGAGCAGTACTTC.